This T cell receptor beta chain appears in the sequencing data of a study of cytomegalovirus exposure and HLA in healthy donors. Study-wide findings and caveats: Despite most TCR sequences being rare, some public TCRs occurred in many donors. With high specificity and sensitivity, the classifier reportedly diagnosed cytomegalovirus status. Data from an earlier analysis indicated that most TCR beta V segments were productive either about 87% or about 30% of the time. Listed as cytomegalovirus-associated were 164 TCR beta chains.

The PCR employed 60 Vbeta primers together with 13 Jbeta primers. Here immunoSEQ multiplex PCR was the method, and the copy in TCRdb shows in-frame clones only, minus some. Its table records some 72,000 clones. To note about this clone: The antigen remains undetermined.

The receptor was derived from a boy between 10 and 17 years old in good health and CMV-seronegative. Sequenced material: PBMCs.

The CDR3 here is CASRGPEDEQFF. The CDR3 nucleotides are TGCGCCAGCAGAGGTCCCGAGGATGAGCAGTTCTTC. This chain uses TRBV4-1 with TRBJ2-1, with D uncertain. This CDR3 has 12 amino acids. The ends were cut back, 6 bases at V and 8 bases at J, with 11 bases in the middle. CDR1 and CDR2 (germline): MGHRA, YSYEKL.